The 8 T cell receptor beta chains below all came from one sample that was sequenced in a study of post-analysis software for immune sequencing data. Study results and limitations: Roughly five TRBV segments appeared more often in patients than in controls, and TRBV5-6, TRBV5-1 and TRBV20-1 were among these.

Their cognate antigens are unknown. Unique molecular identifiers featured in each of the TCR beta cDNA libraries. A single record per CDR3 protein comes from TCRdb applying MiXCR to the PCR reads. The top ten clones hold about 3.7% of a sample with about 200,000 distinct CDR3 sequences, 29% of them seen once. The specimen was blood. All receptors come from a girl younger than 18 with multiple sclerosis.

In this sample, this clonotype turned up many times. V and J are TRBV15 and TRBJ2-3, with 11 bases matching TRBD2. Germline values: CDR1 LNHNV, CDR2 YYDKDF (reference sequence). Trimming took 6 bases from V and 3 from J; bases not matched to a gene: 5. The CDR3 is 15 amino acids. The CDR3 protein is CATRPLAGGTDTQYF. Written as DNA, the CDR3 is TGTGCCACCAGACCTCTAGCGGGAGGTACAGATACGCAGTATTTT.

This chain joins TRBV7-9 and TRBJ1-6; possible D gene TRBD1, 6 bases. Trimming cost V 4 bases and J 2 bases, with 15 bases left between them. Germline lookup yields CDR1 SEHNR and CDR2 FQNEAQ (reference sequence). This CDR3 has 17 amino acids. CDR3: CASSWTRQAPYNSPLHF. The CDR3 DNA sequence: TGTGCCAGCAGCTGGACGAGACAGGCGCCCTATAATTCACCCCTCCACTTT.

The rearrangement links TRBV28 to TRBJ2-5; 10 bases fit TRBD2. V shed 6 bases and J 4 bases; nucleotides not matched to a gene: 11. The V gene's germline CDR1 is MDHEN and CDR2 SYDVKM. CDR3 length: 16 amino acids. For the CDR3, the DNA is TGTGCCAGCAGCCAAAGTCTAGCGGGAGTCGGAGAGACCCAGTACTTC. It yields the protein CASSQSLAGVGETQYF. Filled out from reference TRBV28 and TRBJ2-5, the complete variable domain reads DVKVTQSSRYLVKRTGEKVFLECVQDMDHENMFWYRQDPGLGLRLIYFSYDVKMKEKGDIPEGYSVSREKKERFSLILESASTNQTSMYLCASSQSLAGVGETQYFGPGTRLLVL.

The chain employs TRBV5-1 and TRBJ2-3; perhaps D is TRBD1 or TRBD2 (5 bases each). Deletions cut 0 bases from V and 1 base from J, with 9 bases between. Per the germline V gene, CDR1 is SGHRS and CDR2 is YFSETQ. The CDR3 is made up of 15 amino acids. The CDR3 sequence is CASSLGRGGTDTQYF. DNA for the CDR3: TGCGCCAGCAGCTTGGGCCGAGGGGGCACAGATACGCAGTATTTT.

In this sample, this clonotype turned up many times. The chain carries TRBV7-2 and TRBJ2-3; D is possibly TRBD1 or TRBD2 (5 bases each). The CDR3 length is 12 residues. The germline V and J ends were trimmed by 3 bases and 7 bases, with 8 bases remaining between them. Germline lookup yields CDR1 SGHTA and CDR2 FQGNSA. CDR3 coding DNA: TGTGCCAGCAGCTTTGGGGGACATACGCAGTATTTT. Residues: CASSFGGHTQYF.

The DNA for the CDR3 is TGTGCCATCAGTTCTAGCAATTCAGGCAATGAGCAGTTCTTC. Residues: CAISSSNSGNEQFF. The V call is TRBV10-3, the J call TRBJ2-1, with TRBD2 as a possible D gene (5 bases). CDR1 and CDR2 (germline): ENHRY, SYGVKD. This CDR3 has 14 residues. V lost 5 bases and J lost 6, with 14 bases in between.

V and J are TRBV20-1 and TRBJ1-4, with D perhaps TRBD1 (5 bases). CDR3 size: 14 residues. The germline V and J ends were trimmed by 0 bases and 0 bases, with 5 bases remaining between them. CDR1 DFQATT and CDR2 SNEGSKA come from the germline V gene (reference sequence). The CDR3 bases are TGCAGTGCTAGAGAGGGGGCAACTAATGAAAAACTGTTTTTT. Translation gives CSAREGATNEKLFF.

This clonotype was seen ten or more times. The chain links TRBV20-1 to TRBJ1-4; D is uncertain. Trimming took 0 bases from V and 7 from J, leaving 15 bases between them. Germline loops: CDR1 DFQATT, CDR2 SNEGSKA (reference sequence). The CDR3 has 15 amino acids. The CDR3 loop is CSARDPSTTGEKLFF. The DNA of the CDR3 is TGCAGTGCTAGAGATCCCTCCACAACTGGTGAAAAACTGTTTTTT.